This record looks at one T cell receptor beta chain sequence and its context. The antigen is undetermined. Tumor samples were taken before definitive surgery or chemotherapy. Sequenced by immunoSEQ multiplex PCR; TCRdb stores in-frame clones only, minus some. The sample records under 1,500 clones, around 74% being singletons. This CDR3 has 19 residues. CDR1 is MNHEY, CDR2 SMNVEV, per germline (reference sequence). Trimming took 3 bases from V and 1 from J; bases not matched to a gene: 13. The data belong to a study of high-grade serous ovarian cancer treatment subgroups. Turning to the study itself: Samples averaged around 14,000 reads and 7,500 or so unique TCR beta rearrangements. Study outcomes and limitations: Repertoire similarity ranged about 0.095 to 0.8 between tumors of one patient.

The clonotype was recovered from a human donor with high-grade serous ovarian cancer. The sample was tumor tissue. V gene TRBV27 combines with J gene TRBJ2-1, with 9 nucleotides matching TRBD1. CDR3 loop: CASSLGGLVGTGSYNEQFF. The CDR3 nucleotides are TGTGCCAGCAGTTTGGGAGGGCTGGTGGGGACAGGGTCCTACAATGAGCAGTTCTTC.